This T cell receptor (beta chain) was sequenced for a study of PD-1 blockade in classical Hodgkin lymphoma. General study findings and limits: Diversity in CD4+ TCRs, unlike that measured in CD8+ TCRs, had risen significantly by C4D1.

With regard to this clone: The antigen is not known. The sample has other DNA sequences that encode this CDR3 too.

Method: immunoSEQ multiplex PCR; TCRdb's copy keeps in-frame clones and lacks some. The sample carries roughly 13,000 clones, around four fifths recorded once. The CDR3 extends over 15 amino acids. Trimming removed 5 bases from V and 2 bases from J; junction bases left unmatched: 9. Germline V gene lookup returns CDR1 MNHNS and CDR2 SASEGT. Relapses following autologous stem cell transplantation were seen in all patients, with brentuximab vedotin exposure varying. V gene TRBV6-1 combines with J gene TRBJ2-7; TRBD1 matches 7 bases. The clonotype originates from a human donor with classical Hodgkin lymphoma. The sample was peripheral blood mononuclear cells (PBMCs), taken before the second cycle of nivolumab. DNA for the CDR3: TGTGCCAGCAGTCAACAGGGGCCCCGTACCTACGAGCAGTACTTC. Translated, it gives CASSQQGPRTYEQYF.